Presented here are 21 T cell receptor beta chains from one specimen sequenced in a study of blood T cell repertoires in COVID-19 (dated by TCRdb to 2018 to 2020). The library was produced with the immunoSEQ multiplex PCR assay. The clones in this table, taken by TCRdb from immuneACCESS, are in-frame only. Not every clone is retained; where verified, under half of the shortfall comes from an unresolved V gene, and the cause of the rest is unknown. The sample table records about 160,000 clones; under 90% of these occur just once. The top ten hold around a fifth of the sample. The sequenced sample consisted of peripheral blood. Receptors originate from a woman of 80 years or more with acute or convalescent COVID-19.

The rearrangement joins TRBV10-2 to TRBJ2-7; 7 nucleotides match TRBD1. Germline CDR1 and CDR2: WSHSY and SAAADI. V lost 8 bases, J lost 1 base, and 8 bases stayed unmatched. The CDR3 sequence is 14 residues long. The CDR3 coding sequence is TGCGCCAGCCGAGACAGGGCTGGTTCCTACGAGCAGTACTTC. Translated: CASRDRAGSYEQYF.

The CDR3 loop is CAWSGGPTGNTIYF. CDR3 bases: TGTGCCTGGAGTGGAGGGCCCACTGGAAACACCATATATTTT. The gene calls are TRBV30 and TRBJ1-3; D is uncertain. Germline assignment: CDR1 GTSNPN and CDR2 SVGIG (reference sequence). Trimming removed 1 base from V and 2 bases from J, with 9 bases in between. The CDR3 has 14 amino acids.

This chain joins TRBV9 and TRBJ2-5; 9 bases are a match to TRBD2. J was trimmed by 5 bases and V by 0 bases; bases with no gene match: 11. From germline, CDR1 is SGDLS and CDR2 YYNGEE. The CDR3 length is 17 residues. This chain's CDR3 is CASSVAPGLALAETQYF. CDR3 DNA sequence: TGTGCCAGCAGCGTAGCCCCAGGACTAGCGTTGGCCGAGACCCAGTACTTC.

This clone was seen a few times. J is TRBJ2-3 and V is TRBV10-2; 8 bases align to TRBD2. With 6 bases clipped from V and 2 bases from J, the junction kept 10 bases outside the gene matches. The germline CDR1 and CDR2 sequences are WSHSY and SAAADI. The CDR3 totals 16 residues. The CDR3 nucleotides read TGCGCCAGCAGCTACCCGGGGGGGAGCACCACAGATACGCAGTATTTT. Its translation is CASSYPGGSTTDTQYF.

This clone appeared a few times. The genes are TRBV7-9 and TRBJ2-2; TRBD1 agrees at 7 bases. J lost 0 bases, V lost 6 bases, and 10 bases had no gene match. The CDR3 is 17 amino acids. From germline, CDR1 is SEHNR and CDR2 FQNEAQ (reference sequence). In DNA, the CDR3 is TGTGCCAGCAGACCTAACCCCGGGACAGCGAACACCGGGGAGCTGTTTTTT. Its protein is CASRPNPGTANTGELFF.

This clone has more than one count but fewer than ten. The chain recombines TRBV7-2 with TRBJ2-1; TRBD2 agrees at 7 bases. Germline CDR1 is SGHTA and CDR2 is FQGNSA. V was clipped by 3 bases and J by 0 bases; unmatched bases: 5. This CDR3 is built from 16 residues. For the CDR3, the DNA is TGTGCCAGCAGCTTCCGCGGGGGATTCTCCTACAATGAGCAGTTCTTC. Protein sequence: CASSFRGGFSYNEQFF.

J is TRBJ1-1 and V is TRBV11-2, with 7 bases that match TRBD1. The CDR3 length is 15 residues. V lost 4 bases to trimming and J lost 1 base; unmatched junction nucleotides: 6. Per germline, CDR1 SGHAT and CDR2 FQNNGV. CDR3 in amino acids: CASSSGTARNTEAFF. CDR3 sequence (DNA): TGTGCCAGCAGCTCAGGGACAGCGAGGAACACTGAAGCTTTCTTT.

The chain links TRBV6-6 to TRBJ2-2, with 12 bases lining up with TRBD2. The CDR3 is made up of 18 amino acids. Germline assignment: CDR1 MNHNY and CDR2 SVGAGI (reference sequence). The J segment lost 7 bases and the V segment lost 5 bases, leaving 14 bases of the junction unmatched. CDR3 bases: TGTGCCAGCAGTCGACTTGGGACTAGCGGGTTTTGGGGCGGGGAGCTGTTTTTT. Translation: CASSRLGTSGFWGGELFF.

The rearrangement joins TRBV28 to TRBJ2-1, with 10 bases identical to TRBD2. This CDR3 is 16 amino acids long. V trimming: 0 bases; J trimming: 9 bases; junction bases outside the gene matches: 8. Germline CDR1 is MDHEN and CDR2 is SYDVKM. The DNA of the CDR3 is TGTGCCAGCAGTTTATGGGGTCTAGCGGGAGAAGGTGAGCAGTTCTTC. Translating it yields CASSLWGLAGEGEQFF.

This chain links TRBV14 with TRBJ2-7; D call uncertain. The V gene's germline CDR1 is SGHDN and CDR2 FVKESK. V lost 1 base and J lost 3, with 7 bases in between. The CDR3 has 13 amino acids. Here the CDR3 reads CASSQGNNYEQYF. The CDR3 nucleotides are TGTGCCAGCAGCCAAGGAAACAACTACGAGCAGTACTTC. The full variable domain, rest sourced from reference TRBV14 and TRBJ2-7, is EAGVTQFPSHSVIEKGQTVTLRCDPISGHDNLYWYRRVMGKEIKFLLHFVKESKQDESGMPNNRFLAERTGGTYSTLKVQPAELEDSGVYFCASSQGNNYEQYFGPGTRLTVT.

This chain joins TRBV4-1 and TRBJ2-1, with D maybe TRBD2 (6 bases). With 0 bases removed from V and 6 bases from J, the gap between germline ends came to 15 bases. This CDR3 spans 16 amino acids. Germline CDR1 and CDR2: MGHRA and YSYEKL. The CDR3 reads CASSQDLTTSPNEQFF. Here the CDR3 DNA reads TGCGCCAGCAGCCAAGACCTTACGACTAGTCCCAATGAGCAGTTCTTC.

This chain joins TRBV5-6 and TRBJ1-2, with 7 nucleotides matching TRBD1. The CDR3 consists of 15 residues. After removal of 1 base from V and 7 bases from J, the junction contained 10 bases not matched to a gene. Germline V gene lookup returns CDR1 SGHDT and CDR2 YYEEEE. The chain's CDR3 is CASSLPVTGSAGYTF. CDR3 in DNA: TGTGCCAGCAGCTTGCCGGTGACAGGGTCAGCTGGCTACACCTTC.

The rearrangement links TRBV5-4 to TRBJ2-6; 8 nucleotides line up with TRBD1. Germline lookup yields CDR1 SGHNT and CDR2 YYREEE (reference sequence). The CDR3 is 15 residues long. Unmatched junction bases numbered 6, after V lost 10 bases and J lost 0 bases. As DNA, the CDR3 is TGTGCCTCAGGGGGCCCTAGCTCTGGGGCCAACGTCCTGACTTTC. It encodes CASGGPSSGANVLTF.

The chain couples TRBV5-4 to TRBJ2-7, with 7 bases aligning to TRBD1. V gave up 0 bases and J gave up 0 bases; unmatched junction bases: 0. CDR3 length: 14 amino acids. The germline V gene encodes CDR1 SGHNT and CDR2 YYREEE (reference sequence). The CDR3 nucleotides read TGTGCCAGCAGCTTGGACAGGGGCTCCTACGAGCAGTACTTC. This encodes CASSLDRGSYEQYF.

The rearrangement links TRBV4-2 to TRBJ1-5, with unresolved D. Germline V gene lookup returns CDR1 LGHNA and CDR2 YNFKEQ. V shed 0 bases and J shed 0 bases, with 6 bases lying between them. The length of the CDR3 is 15 residues. The CDR3 nucleotides read TGTGCCAGCAGCCAAGACCTTTATAGCAATCAGCCCCAGCATTTT. It translates to CASSQDLYSNQPQHF.

This CDR3 is CASSQRISGGTYTEAFF. The DNA for the CDR3 is TGTGCCAGCAGCCAAAGGATAAGTGGGGGGACGTACACTGAAGCTTTCTTT. V usage is TRBV3-1 (or the pseudogene TRBV3-2) and J usage is TRBJ1-1; D might be TRBD1 (5 bases). This CDR3 comprises 17 residues. The ends were cut back, 2 bases at V and 3 bases at J, with 19 bases in the middle. Per germline, CDR1 LGHDT and CDR2 YNNKEL (reference sequence).

The rearrangement uses TRBV28 and TRBJ1-5, with 7 bases that match TRBD1. The germline CDR1 and CDR2 sequences are MDHEN and SYDVKM. Trimming at V came to 3 bases and at J to 4 bases, leaving 12 bases not matched to a gene. CDR3 length equals 17 residues. CDR3 amino acids: CASSFGAETGKNQPQHF. CDR3 DNA: TGTGCCAGCAGTTTTGGGGCTGAGACAGGGAAGAATCAGCCCCAGCATTTT.

The chain employs TRBV19 and TRBJ2-4; 11 bases fit TRBD1. Germline values: CDR1 LNHDA, CDR2 SQIVND (reference sequence). The CDR3 extends over 15 amino acids. The trim removed 2 bases at V and 6 bases at J, leaving 3 bases unmatched. The CDR3 is CASSITGTGGNIQYF. The DNA of the CDR3 is TGTGCCAGTAGTATAACCGGGACAGGGGGAAACATTCAGTACTTC.

As for this clone: This sample also contains other DNA sequences that code for the same CDR3. V usage is TRBV4-2 and J usage is TRBJ2-3, with 13 positions matching TRBD2. This CDR3 has 16 amino acids. Germline V gene sequence: CDR1 LGHNA, CDR2 YNFKEQ. The V segment lost 4 bases and the J segment 1 base; nucleotides outside the gene matches: 2. CDR3 loop: CASSPTSGGGTDTQYF. CDR3 nucleotide sequence: TGTGCCAGCAGCCCCACTAGCGGGGGGGGCACAGATACGCAGTATTTT.

This clone was observed once. The chain joins TRBV3-1 (or the pseudogene TRBV3-2) to TRBJ2-7; D is unclear. Germline assignment: CDR1 LGHDT and CDR2 YNNKEL (reference sequence). This CDR3 comprises 15 residues. V was pared by 4 bases and J by 0 bases, with 13 bases between. The DNA for the CDR3 is TGTGCCAGCAGCCTAAATGGCGGCAGCTCCTACGAGCAGTACTTC. Translation gives CASSLNGGSSYEQYF.

This chain connects TRBV3-1 (or the pseudogene TRBV3-2) to TRBJ2-7; 7 bases are shared with TRBD1. The germline V gene encodes CDR1 LGHDT and CDR2 YNNKEL (reference sequence). CDR3 size: 16 residues. J gave up 2 bases and V 1 base, and 8 bases lay outside the gene matches. The CDR3 DNA sequence: TGTGCCAGCAGCCAAGGGCGAGGGGGCTTCACCTACGAGCAGTACTTC. This translates into CASSQGRGGFTYEQYF.